The clone carrying this T cell receptor beta chain has only a few counts. This record belongs to a study of identical twins. A single record per CDR3 protein comes from TCRdb applying MiXCR to the 5' RACE reads. Altogether over 200,000 distinct CDR3 sequences are present, under 12% being singletons, with the ten largest covering 9% to 10%. Germline V gives CDR1 SGHNT, CDR2 YENEEA. Trimming took 2 bases from V and 1 from J, leaving 11 bases between them. CDR3 length: 15 residues. The specimen was memory T cells sorted from blood. The clonotype comes from a man aged 45-60 years in good health. The gene calls are TRBV11-3 and TRBJ1-1; D is uncertain. The CDR3, as DNA: TGTGCCAGCAGCTTAAGCGGAGTAAAGAACACTGAAGCTTTCTTT. It specifies CASSLSGVKNTEAFF.